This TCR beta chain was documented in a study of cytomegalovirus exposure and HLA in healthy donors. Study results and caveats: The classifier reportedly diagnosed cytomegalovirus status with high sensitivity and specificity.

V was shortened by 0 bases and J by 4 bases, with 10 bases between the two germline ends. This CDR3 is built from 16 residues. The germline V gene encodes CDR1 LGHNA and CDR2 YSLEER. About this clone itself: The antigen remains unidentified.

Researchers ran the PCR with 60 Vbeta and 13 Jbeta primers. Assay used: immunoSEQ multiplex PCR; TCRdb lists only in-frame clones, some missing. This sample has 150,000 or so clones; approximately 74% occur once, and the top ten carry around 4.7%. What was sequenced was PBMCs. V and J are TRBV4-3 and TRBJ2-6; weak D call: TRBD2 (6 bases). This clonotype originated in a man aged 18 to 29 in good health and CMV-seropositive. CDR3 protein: CASSQEAGTGANVLTF. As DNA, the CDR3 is TGCGCCAGCAGCCAAGAGGCGGGGACCGGGGCCAACGTCCTGACTTTC.